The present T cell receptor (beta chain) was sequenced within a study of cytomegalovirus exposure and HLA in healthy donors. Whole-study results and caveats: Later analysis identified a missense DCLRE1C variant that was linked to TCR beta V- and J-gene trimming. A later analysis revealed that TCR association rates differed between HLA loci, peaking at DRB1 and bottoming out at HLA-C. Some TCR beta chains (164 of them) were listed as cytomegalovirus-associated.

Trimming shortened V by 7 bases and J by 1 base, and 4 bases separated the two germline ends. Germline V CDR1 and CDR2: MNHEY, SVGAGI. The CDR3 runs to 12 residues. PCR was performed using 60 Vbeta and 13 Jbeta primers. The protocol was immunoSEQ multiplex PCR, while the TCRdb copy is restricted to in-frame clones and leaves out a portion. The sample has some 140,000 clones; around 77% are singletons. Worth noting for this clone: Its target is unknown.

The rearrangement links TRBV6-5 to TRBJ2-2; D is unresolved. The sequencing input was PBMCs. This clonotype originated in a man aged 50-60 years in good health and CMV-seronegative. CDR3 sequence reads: CASNRNTGELFF. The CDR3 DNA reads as TGTGCCAGCAATAGGAACACCGGGGAGCTGTTTTTT.